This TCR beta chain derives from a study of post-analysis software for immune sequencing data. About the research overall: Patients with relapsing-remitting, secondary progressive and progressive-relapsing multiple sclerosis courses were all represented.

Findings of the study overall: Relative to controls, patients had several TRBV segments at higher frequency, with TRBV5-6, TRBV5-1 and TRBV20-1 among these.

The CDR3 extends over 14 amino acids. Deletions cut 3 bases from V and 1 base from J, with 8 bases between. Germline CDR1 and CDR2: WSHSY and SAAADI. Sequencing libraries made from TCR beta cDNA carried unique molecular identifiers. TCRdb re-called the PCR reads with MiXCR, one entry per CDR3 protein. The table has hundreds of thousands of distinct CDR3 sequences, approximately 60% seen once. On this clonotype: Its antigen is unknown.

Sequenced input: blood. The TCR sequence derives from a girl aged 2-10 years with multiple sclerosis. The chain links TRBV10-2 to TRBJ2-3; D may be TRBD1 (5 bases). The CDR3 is CASSDLGGTDTQYF. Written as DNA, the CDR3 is TGCGCCAGCAGTGACCTAGGGGGCACAGATACGCAGTATTTT.